The entry below gives a single TCR beta chain sequence along with its context. Its specificity is unknown. These data belong to a study of vaccination and CD4 T cells after COVID-19. Study-wide background: Six male and four female convalescents took part, two of them Hispanic. The post-COVID sampling time was a median approximately 3.5 months after diagnosis, ranging from 35 to 161. The interval from dose two to post-vaccine sampling had a median of approximately 70 days, and it ranged from 14 to 241.

Described time point: late sampling 161 to 241 days after vaccination in a few convalescent patients. This CDR3 has 15 residues. Germline V gene sequence: CDR1 SGHVS, CDR2 FNYEAQ. Deletions cut 1 base from V and 1 base from J, with 10 bases between. TCRdb redid the calling of the PCR reads with MiXCR, one entry per CDR3 protein. The sample contains about 29,000 distinct CDR3 sequences, about 46% of which appear only once. Study results and limitations: Spike mono-reactivity was evident in 304 of the 307 vaccine-specific clones derived from convalescent patients.

This chain links TRBV7-6 with TRBJ2-5, with D unresolved. The sample in question was CD4+ T cells from blood, obtained about 7 months after SARS-CoV-2 vaccination. The receptor's source is a human donor who had recovered from COVID-19. Written as DNA, the CDR3 is TGTGCCAGCAGCTTAGAAGGAATGGGCCAAGAGACCCAGTACTTC. It yields the protein CASSLEGMGQETQYF.